Listed below are T cell receptor beta chains from one sample, sequenced in a study of cytomegalovirus exposure and HLA in healthy donors. Libraries were prepared by immunoSEQ multiplex PCR; TCRdb keeps only in-frame clonotypes and omits some of them. The repertoire table contains tens of thousands of clones. The specimen sequenced was PBMCs. The receptor set was obtained from a man aged 50 or older in good health and CMV-seronegative. Both conserved end residues are part of each CDR3. A D gene is named only where the DNA matches it firmly.

v_call	d_call	j_call	cdr3_nt	cdr3_aa
TRBV18	-	TRBJ2-7	TGTGCCAGCTCGCCATGGAGGGGCATCTACGAGCAGTACTTC	CASSPWRGIYEQYF
TRBV19	TRBD2	TRBJ2-3	TGTGCCAGTAGTCAGGGACTAGGGGGGGATACGCAGTATTTT	CASSQGLGGDTQYF
TRBV4-2	TRBD2	TRBJ2-3	TGTGCCAGCAGCCAAGATCTTGCTAGCGGGGGTAACACAGATACGCAGTATTTT	CASSQDLASGGNTDTQYF
TRBV27	-	TRBJ1-1	TGTGCCAGCAGTTTTTGGGGCAGGGGCGTTACTGAAGCTTTCTTT	CASSFWGRGVTEAFF
TRBV2	-	TRBJ1-1	TGTGCCAGCAGTGAAGCTTGGGCTGGAGCTTTCTTT	CASSEAWAGAFF
TRBV5-1	TRBD1	TRBJ2-3	TGCGCCAGCAGCACCGGGACAGGTCCACTCACAGATACGCAGTATTTT	CASSTGTGPLTDTQYF
TRBV19	-	TRBJ1-3	TGTGCCAGTAGCCCATCTACGGCTGGAAACACCATATATTTT	CASSPSTAGNTIYF
TRBV6-5	TRBD1	TRBJ1-5	TGTGCCAGCAGTTACGGAGGACAGGGGGCTAGACAGCCCCAGCATTTT	CASSYGGQGARQPQHF
TRBV11-3	-	TRBJ2-2	TGTGCCAGCAGCTCGTCCTACTTGGGGGGGGCCACCGGGGAGCTGTTTTTT	CASSSSYLGGATGELFF
TRBV7-2	TRBD2	TRBJ2-3	TGTGCCAGCAGCTTAGCGCTAGCGGGAGTTCATACGCAGTATTTT	CASSLALAGVHTQYF
TRBV6-5	TRBD1	TRBJ1-1	TGTGCCAGCACGGACAGGGCGAACACTGAAGCTTTCTTT	CASTDRANTEAFF